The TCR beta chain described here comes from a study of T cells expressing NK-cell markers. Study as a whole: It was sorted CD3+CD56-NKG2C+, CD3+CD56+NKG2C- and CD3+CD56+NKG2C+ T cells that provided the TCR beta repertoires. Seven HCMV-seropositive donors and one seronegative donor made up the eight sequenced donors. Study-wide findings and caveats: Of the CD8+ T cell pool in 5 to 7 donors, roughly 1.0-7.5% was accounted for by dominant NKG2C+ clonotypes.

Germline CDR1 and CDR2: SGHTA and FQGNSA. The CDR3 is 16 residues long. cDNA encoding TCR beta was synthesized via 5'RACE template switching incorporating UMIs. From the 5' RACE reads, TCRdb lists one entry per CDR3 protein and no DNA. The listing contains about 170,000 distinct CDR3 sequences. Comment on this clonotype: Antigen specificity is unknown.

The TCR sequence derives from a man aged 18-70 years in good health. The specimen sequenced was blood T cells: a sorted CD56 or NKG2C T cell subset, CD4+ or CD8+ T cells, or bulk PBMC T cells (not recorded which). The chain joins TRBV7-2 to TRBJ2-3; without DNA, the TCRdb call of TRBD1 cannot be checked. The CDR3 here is CASSFYAGQSTDTQYF.